One TCR beta chain is described in this entry. The antigen is unknown. This specimen comes from a study of post-analysis software for immune sequencing data. At the level of the study: Relapsing-remitting, secondary progressive and progressive-relapsing multiple sclerosis courses were included. Study results and limitations: Elevated frequency relative to controls characterized about 5 TRBV segments in patients, TRBV5-6, TRBV5-1 and TRBV20-1 among them. Normalized Chao1 diversity in multiple sclerosis patients fell significantly below that of controls. Under the F measure, samples that were prepared in one batch clustered strongly together.

Unique molecular identifiers were present in the TCR beta cDNA libraries. The yield from roughly 1 to 10 million T cells was around 500,000 cDNA molecules in total. TCRdb called the PCR reads again in MiXCR, with one record for every CDR3 protein. The sample lists some 890,000 distinct CDR3 sequences, about 57% seen once, with approximately 4.5% in the top ten. Germline V gives CDR1 SGHRS, CDR2 YFSETQ. The CDR3 runs to 14 residues. Sequencing was done on a sample of blood. The TCR comes from a girl aged 10 to 17 with multiple sclerosis. The chain uses TRBV5-1 and TRBJ2-1; 10 positions match TRBD2. Judging by the DNA end, TRBJ2-7 fits better; the J call may be wrong. The DNA for the CDR3 is TGCGCCAGCAGCCTGACTAGCGGGTTCTACGAGCAGTACTTC. This translates into CASSLTSGFYEQYF.